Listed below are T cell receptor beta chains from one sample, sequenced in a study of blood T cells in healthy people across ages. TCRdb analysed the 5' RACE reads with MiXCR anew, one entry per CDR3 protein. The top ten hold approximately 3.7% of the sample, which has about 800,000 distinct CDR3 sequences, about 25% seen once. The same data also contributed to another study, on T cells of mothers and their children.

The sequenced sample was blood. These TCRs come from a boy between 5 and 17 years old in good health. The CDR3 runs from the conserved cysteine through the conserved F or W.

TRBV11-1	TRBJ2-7	CASSLVSGYTLNIYEQYF
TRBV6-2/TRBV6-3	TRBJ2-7	CASSFRPYEQYF
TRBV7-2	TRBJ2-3	CASSPYPTTSDTQYF
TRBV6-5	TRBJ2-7	CASSIRTGSYEQYF
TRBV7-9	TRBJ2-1	CASSVYSGTTFNEQFF
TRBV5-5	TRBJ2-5	CASSLTPPVQETQYF
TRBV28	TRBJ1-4	CASSLAQGLNEKLFF
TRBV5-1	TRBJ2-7	CASGTVSYEQYF
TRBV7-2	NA	CASSTNRGRLNEQYF
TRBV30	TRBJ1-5	CAWSVRASNQPQHF
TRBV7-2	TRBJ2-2	CASSKGLAGGLNTGELFF
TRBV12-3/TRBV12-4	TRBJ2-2	CASRQGGREFSGELFF
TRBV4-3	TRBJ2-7	CASSPSEQVHLPYF
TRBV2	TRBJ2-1	CASIFSGTDNNEQFF
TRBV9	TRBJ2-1	CASSARTSVAYNEQFF
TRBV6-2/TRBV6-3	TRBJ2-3	CASRESGTGAADTQYF
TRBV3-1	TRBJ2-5	CASSQATAQETQYF
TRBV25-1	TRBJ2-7	CASRAGLAGGYEQYF
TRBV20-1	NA	CSARGHPGLGSDEQFF
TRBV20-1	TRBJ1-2	CSARDQFRDYGYTF
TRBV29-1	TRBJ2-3	CSVETNTGTDTQYF
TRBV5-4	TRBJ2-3	CASSLGSGAADTQYF
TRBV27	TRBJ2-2	CASFGQGTGELFF
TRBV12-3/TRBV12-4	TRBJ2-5	CASSLSRQETQYF
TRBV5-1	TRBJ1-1	CASSQTGGANTEAFF
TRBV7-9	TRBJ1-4	CASSPRRTGRGEKLFF
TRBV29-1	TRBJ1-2	CSANRGINYGYTF
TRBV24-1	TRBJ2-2	CATSDPLLAGEAGELFF
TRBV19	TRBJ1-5	CASNAGQFNQPQHF
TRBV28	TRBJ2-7	CASSKRTSGKFIAYEQYF
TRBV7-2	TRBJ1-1	CASSSTGMNTEAFF
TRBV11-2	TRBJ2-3	CASSYDRAQDTQYF
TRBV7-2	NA	CASSRQGGKENEQFF
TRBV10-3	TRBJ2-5	CAISDRDREETQYF
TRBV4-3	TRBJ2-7	CASSQDRGETYEQYF
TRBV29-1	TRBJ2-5	CTVGAYQETQYF
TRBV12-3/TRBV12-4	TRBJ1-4	CASSLGEKLFF
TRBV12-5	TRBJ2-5	CASGLKSSGIREWQYF
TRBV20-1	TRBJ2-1	CSAHRGLAGGPLYNEQFF
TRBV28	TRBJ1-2	CASSEGDRRLGYTF
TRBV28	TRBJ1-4	CASSLQGIWTNEKLFF
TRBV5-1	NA	CASSVSSGSRNEQFF
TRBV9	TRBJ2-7	CASSVGMAGVQYF
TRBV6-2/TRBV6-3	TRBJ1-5	CASKVRSNQPQHF
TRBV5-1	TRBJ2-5	CASSSGSTPTETQYF
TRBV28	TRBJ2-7	CASSHNLGYEQYF
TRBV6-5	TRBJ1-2	CASSYQTPWSLDGYTF
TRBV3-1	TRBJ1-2	CASSHDAGTAYYSYGYTF
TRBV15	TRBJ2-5	CATSRRVFEETQYF
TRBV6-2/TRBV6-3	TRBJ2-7	CASSYSRTTYEQYF
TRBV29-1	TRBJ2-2	CSVEGDGITGELFF
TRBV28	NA	CASRGLVNEQFF
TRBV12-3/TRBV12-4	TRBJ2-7	CASSRGPVAYEQYF
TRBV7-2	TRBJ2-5	CASSSRKSSGGETQYF
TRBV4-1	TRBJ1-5	CASSVGGGADQPQHF